One and the same sample provided the 28 T cell receptor beta chains below, sequenced in a study of blood T cell repertoires in COVID-19. Measured with immunoSEQ multiplex PCR; TCRdb has only the in-frame clones, and not every one. The sample has some 120,000 clones; less than 75% are singletons. The sequenced sample consisted of peripheral blood. The receptor set was obtained from a human donor with acute or convalescent COVID-19. The donor label of this sample is uncertain.

The chain carries TRBV3-1 (or the pseudogene TRBV3-2) and TRBJ2-7; 7 nucleotides line up with TRBD2. The CDR3 has 14 residues. Germline V lookup: CDR1 LGHDT, CDR2 YNNKEL (reference sequence). The J segment lost 2 bases and the V segment lost 3 bases, leaving 4 bases of the junction unmatched. The CDR3 region is CASSQQRGAYEQYF. In DNA, the CDR3 is TGTGCCAGCAGCCAGCAGCGGGGAGCCTACGAGCAGTACTTC.

The chain joins TRBV20-1 to TRBJ1-1; D not resolved. This CDR3 has 11 amino acids. Per the germline V gene, CDR1 is DFQATT and CDR2 is SNEGSKA (reference sequence). Trimming shortened V by 3 bases and J by 2 bases, and 4 bases separated the two germline ends. CDR3 amino acids: CSASTNTEAFF. The CDR3 bases are TGCAGTGCTAGCACTAACACTGAAGCTTTCTTT.

V and J are TRBV28 and TRBJ2-5, with D maybe TRBD1 (7 bases). Germline values: CDR1 MDHEN, CDR2 SYDVKM. The CDR3 is 15 amino acids. The V end was cut by 4 bases, the J end by 5 bases, with 17 bases between. CDR3 sequence reads: CASSSGAGGWETQYF. As DNA, the CDR3 is TGTGCCAGCAGTTCTGGTGCAGGGGGGTGGGAGACCCAGTACTTC.

The J gene is TRBJ2-5, the V gene TRBV29-1, with unresolved D. The CDR3 is made up of 12 amino acids. Trimming left V 4 bases short and J 1 base short, with 7 bases between. CDR1 is SQVTM, CDR2 ANQGSEA, per germline. DNA for the CDR3: TGCAGCGTTGGGCCATCCCAAGAGACCCAGTACTTC. Translating gives CSVGPSQETQYF.

The chain couples TRBV24-1 to TRBJ1-2, with a weak D call TRBD1 (6 bases). The CDR3 runs to 13 residues. V was pared by 7 bases and J by 2 bases, with 10 bases between. In germline, CDR1 is KGHDR, CDR2 SFDVKD. The CDR3 reads CATRDSSNYGYTF. In DNA form, the CDR3 reads TGTGCCACCAGGGACAGCTCCAACTATGGCTACACCTTC.

This clone was counted a single time. This rearrangement joins TRBV5-6 to TRBJ2-6; D is possibly TRBD2 (7 bases). Trimming cost V 3 bases and J 2 bases, with 12 bases left between them. Germline lookup yields CDR1 SGHDT and CDR2 YYEEEE. The CDR3 spans 16 residues. Here the CDR3 DNA reads TGTGCCAGCAGCTCTCTGGGGGGGCCTGGGGCCAACGTCCTGACTTTC. It specifies CASSSLGGPGANVLTF.

V is TRBV7-8 and J is TRBJ1-3; 9 bases are a match to TRBD1. The germline gives CDR1 SGHVS, CDR2 FQNEAQ. CDR3 length: 16 amino acids. Trimming removed 3 bases from V and 4 bases from J; junction bases left unmatched: 7. CDR3 sequence (DNA): TGTGCCAGCAGCTTTGTGACAGGGGGGTCCGGAAACACCATATATTTT. Encoded protein: CASSFVTGGSGNTIYF. The full variable domain, completed using reference TRBV7-8 and TRBJ1-3, is GAGVSQSPRYKVAKRGQDVALRCDPISGHVSLFWYQQALGQGPEFLTYFQNEAQLDKSGLPSDRFFAERPEGSVSTLKIQRTQQEDSAVYLCASSFVTGGSGNTIYFGEGSWLTVV.

This chain joins TRBV5-1 and TRBJ2-3; 7 bases agree with TRBD2. Trimming removed 4 bases from V and 0 bases from J; junction bases left unmatched: 5. CDR1 SGHRS and CDR2 YFSETQ come from the germline V gene. This CDR3 has 15 amino acids. The CDR3 DNA reads as TGCGCCAGCAGCGTGGGGGGGACTAGCACAGATACGCAGTATTTT. This sequence encodes CASSVGGTSTDTQYF.

This chain connects TRBV2 to TRBJ2-5, with 7 bases fitting TRBD1. CDR1 and CDR2 from the germline V gene are SNHLY and FYNNEI. CDR3 size: 13 residues. Trimming cost V 3 bases and J 5 bases; bases outside gene matches: 3. The CDR3, as DNA: TGTGCCAGCAGTGACGAGGGACAGGAGACCCAGTACTTC. Residues: CASSDEGQETQYF. The full variable domain, in which reference TRBV2 and TRBJ2-5 provide the parts outside the CDR3, is EPEVTQTPSHQVTQMGQEVILRCVPISNHLYFYWYRQILGQKVEFLVSFYNNEISEKSEIFDDQFSVERPDGSNFTLKIRSTKLEDSAMYFCASSDEGQETQYFGPGTRLLVL.

The chain joins TRBV4-1 to TRBJ2-4, with 9 bases matching TRBD1. The CDR3 totals 18 residues. Germline values: CDR1 MGHRA, CDR2 YSYEKL. V trimming: 4 bases; J trimming: 0 bases; junction bases outside the gene matches: 10. The CDR3 here is CASSRLPGTGIAKNIQYF. CDR3 bases: TGCGCCAGCAGCCGCCTCCCAGGGACAGGGATAGCCAAAAACATTCAGTACTTC.

This clone was recorded only once. CDR3 bases: TGTGCCAGCAGCCACATAGACAGGAGCAACACTGAAGCTTTCTTT. Protein sequence: CASSHIDRSNTEAFF. The J gene is TRBJ1-1, the V gene TRBV3-1 (or the pseudogene TRBV3-2), with D possibly matching TRBD1 (6 bases). With 3 bases removed from V and 2 bases from J, the gap between germline ends came to 13 bases. The CDR3 length is 15 residues. Looked up from germline, CDR1 is LGHDT and CDR2 is YNNKEL (reference sequence).

This clone was picked up one time. The CDR3 region has the DNA TGTGCCAGCAGCCCGGAAGCGGGGGGGACCCGCGATACGCAGTATTTT. The encoded protein is CASSPEAGGTRDTQYF. J is TRBJ2-3 and V is TRBV11-2; TRBD2 matches at 10 bases. Per the germline V gene, CDR1 is SGHAT and CDR2 is FQNNGV. CDR3 length: 16 residues. With 5 bases clipped from V and 6 bases from J, the junction kept 11 bases outside the gene matches.

V gene TRBV7-9 combines with J gene TRBJ2-2; possible D gene TRBD2, 6 bases. CDR3 length: 17 amino acids. The germline gives CDR1 SEHNR, CDR2 FQNEAQ (reference sequence). V lost 8 bases and J lost 7, with 26 bases in between. The CDR3 protein is CASCPNGGLLIYGELFF. CDR3 coding DNA: TGTGCCAGCTGCCCGAACGGGGGACTTCTAATTTACGGGGAGCTGTTTTTT.

This sequence joins TRBV5-6 and TRBJ2-5, with 8 bases matching TRBD1. V lost 4 bases, J lost 2 bases, and 4 bases stayed unmatched. Germline-derived CDR1 and CDR2 are SGHDT and YYEEEE. The CDR3 is 14 residues long. In DNA, the CDR3 is TGTGCCAGCAGCCCCCGGGACAGGCAAGAGACCCAGTACTTC. Translated, it gives CASSPRDRQETQYF.

The CDR3 DNA is TGTGCCAGCAGCCAAGGACAGGGGAATACCAATGAGCAGTTCTTC. Translated: CASSQGQGNTNEQFF. This rearrangement joins TRBV3-1 (or the pseudogene TRBV3-2) to TRBJ2-1; 8 bases are a match to TRBD1. CDR3 size: 15 residues. Trimming took 1 base from V and 6 from J; bases not matched to a gene: 5. Germline CDR1 LGHDT, CDR2 YNNKEL (reference sequence).

The V call is TRBV29-1, the J call TRBJ2-3, with 7 bases identical to TRBD1. This CDR3 has 14 residues. With 7 bases clipped from V and 9 bases from J, the junction kept 16 bases outside the gene matches. Germline V gene data show CDR1 as SQVTM and CDR2 as ANQGSEA. CDR3 coding DNA: TGCAGCGCATGTCCCCCTCTGACAGGGAGCACGCAGTATTTT. As protein: CSACPPLTGSTQYF.

The genes are TRBV7-5 and TRBJ2-7; the D call of TRBD2 is as the table states it, not checked on the DNA. TRBV7-5 is a recognized pseudogene. The CDR3 is 15 amino acids. Here the CDR3 reads CARKPLVLVSYEQYV. The CDR3 DNA follows: TGTGCCAGAAAACCCCTCGTACTCGTCTCCTACGAGCAGTACGTC.

The table lists this clone with many counts. This sample also contains other DNA sequences that code for the same CDR3. The chain carries TRBV18 and TRBJ1-3; the D gene is possibly TRBD1 (5 bases). Germline V gene lookup returns CDR1 KGHSH and CDR2 LQKENI. This CDR3 is built from 16 residues. V gave up 3 bases and J gave up 0 bases, with 12 bases separating them. Here the CDR3 reads CASSPLDISSGNTIYF. The CDR3 region has the DNA TGTGCCAGCTCACCCCTGGACATCAGCTCTGGAAACACCATATATTTT.

About this clone itself: This CDR3 is also generated by other DNA sequences in the sample. The genes are TRBV5-1 and TRBJ1-6; 7 bases agree with TRBD1. CDR1 and CDR2 from the germline V gene are SGHRS and YFSETQ. The CDR3 length is 14 residues. J lost 7 bases, V lost 0 bases, and 1 base had no gene match. The CDR3 region has the DNA TGCGCCAGCAGCTTGGAACAGGGGAATTCACCCCTCCACTTT. Translated: CASSLEQGNSPLHF. Full variable domain (remainder filled in from reference TRBV5-1 and TRBJ1-6): KAGVTQTPRYLIKTRGQQVTLSCSPISGHRSVSWYQQTPGQGLQFLFEYFSETQRNKGNFPGRFSGRQFSNSRSEMNVSTLELGDSALYLCASSLEQGNSPLHFGNGTRLTVT.

The chain links TRBV28 to TRBJ1-1; D not certain. Trimming left V 4 bases short and J 11 bases short, with 14 bases between. The CDR3 is made up of 12 amino acids. Germline V gene data show CDR1 as MDHEN and CDR2 as SYDVKM. This chain's CDR3 is CASSSLPTGAFF. As DNA, the CDR3 is TGTGCCAGCAGTTCCCTCCCCACGGGGGCTTTCTTT. Full variable domain (rest looked up from reference TRBV28 and TRBJ1-1): DVKVTQSSRYLVKRTGEKVFLECVQDMDHENMFWYRQDPGLGLRLIYFSYDVKMKEKGDIPEGYSVSREKKERFSLILESASTNQTSMYLCASSSLPTGAFFGQGTRLTVV.

The chain combines TRBV6-5 with TRBJ1-5; D unclear. This CDR3 spans 16 amino acids. V shed 4 bases and J shed 1 base, with 14 bases lying between them. The germline V gene encodes CDR1 MNHEY and CDR2 SVGAGI. CDR3 sequence (DNA): TGTGCCAGCAGTTTAGAGGCTAGAACAAGCAATCAGCCCCAGCATTTT. It encodes CASSLEARTSNQPQHF.

Concerning this clone: The junction departs from germline at one end; a sequencing error may be responsible. V gene TRBV7-2 combines with J gene TRBJ1-3; 7 nucleotides agree with TRBD1. The length of the CDR3 is 14 residues. The germline V gene encodes CDR1 SGHTA and CDR2 FQGNSA. CDR3 DNA sequence: TGTGCCAGCAGCTTAGCGGCCAGACAGGGCCCCCCGGATTTT. Its protein product is CASSLAARQGPPDF.

The CDR3 loop is CASSPWTVEGYTF. The CDR3 nucleotides read TGTGCCAGCAGCCCCTGGACAGTGGAGGGCTACACCTTC. The chain carries TRBV14 and TRBJ1-2; the D gene is possibly TRBD1 (6 bases). This CDR3 region has 13 residues. V was cut by 4 bases and J by 8 bases, with 14 bases left in between. The germline V gene encodes CDR1 SGHDN and CDR2 FVKESK.

The rearrangement links TRBV3-1 (or the pseudogene TRBV3-2) to TRBJ1-5; D unresolved. V was trimmed by 0 bases and J by 12 bases, leaving 12 bases between them. Germline V gene sequence: CDR1 LGHDT, CDR2 YNNKEL (reference sequence). The CDR3 spans 13 residues. CDR3 residues: CASSQDIGRHQHF. The CDR3 DNA reads as TGTGCCAGCAGCCAAGATATTGGCAGACACCAGCATTTT.

This clone was counted a few times. The gene calls are TRBV5-1 and TRBJ2-3, with TRBD2 identical over 8 bases. The germline gives CDR1 SGHRS, CDR2 YFSETQ. V was pared by 2 bases and J by 5 bases, with 7 bases of the junction left unmatched. CDR3 length: 15 residues. The CDR3 bases are TGCGCCAGCAGCTTCGGGGTAGCGGGGCAAGATACGCAGTATTTT. It codes for CASSFGVAGQDTQYF.

This chain joins TRBV19 and TRBJ2-3; D not resolved. The CDR3 totals 13 residues. V was shortened by 2 bases and J by 5 bases, with 8 bases between the two germline ends. Germline CDR1 LNHDA, CDR2 SQIVND (reference sequence). The CDR3 here is CASSISGGDTQYF. CDR3 in DNA: TGTGCCAGTAGTATATCCGGTGGAGATACGCAGTATTTT.

This chain connects TRBV28 to TRBJ1-1; no definite D call. V was clipped by 5 bases and J by 4 bases, with 17 bases between them. CDR1 is MDHEN and CDR2 is SYDVKM in the germline V gene. This CDR3 is 15 amino acids long. The DNA for the CDR3 is TGTGCCAGCAGTGGGAGCGACACCCTGAGCACTGAAGCTTTCTTT. This gives the protein CASSGSDTLSTEAFF.

CDR3 coding DNA: TGTGCCAGCGGACGGGGGGGCCTAACCGATGAGCAGTTCTTC. Protein: CASGRGGLTDEQFF. The V gene is TRBV11-3, the J gene TRBJ2-1; 8 bases match TRBD2. J was trimmed by 8 bases and V by 8 bases; bases with no gene match: 11. The CDR3 contains 14 residues. The germline gives CDR1 SGHNT, CDR2 YENEEA.